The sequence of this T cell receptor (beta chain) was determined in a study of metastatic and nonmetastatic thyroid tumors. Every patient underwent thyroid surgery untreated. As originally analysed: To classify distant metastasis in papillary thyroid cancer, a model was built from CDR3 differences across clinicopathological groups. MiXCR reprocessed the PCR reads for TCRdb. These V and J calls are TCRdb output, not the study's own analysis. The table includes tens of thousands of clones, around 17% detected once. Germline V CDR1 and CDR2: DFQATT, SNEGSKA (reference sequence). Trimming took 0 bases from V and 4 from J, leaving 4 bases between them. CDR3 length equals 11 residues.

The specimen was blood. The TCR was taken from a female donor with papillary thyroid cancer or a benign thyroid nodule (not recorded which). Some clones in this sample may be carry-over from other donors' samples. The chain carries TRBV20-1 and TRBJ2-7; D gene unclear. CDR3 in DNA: TGCAGTGCTAGAGACGGGTACGAGCAGTACTTC. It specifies CSARDGYEQYF.